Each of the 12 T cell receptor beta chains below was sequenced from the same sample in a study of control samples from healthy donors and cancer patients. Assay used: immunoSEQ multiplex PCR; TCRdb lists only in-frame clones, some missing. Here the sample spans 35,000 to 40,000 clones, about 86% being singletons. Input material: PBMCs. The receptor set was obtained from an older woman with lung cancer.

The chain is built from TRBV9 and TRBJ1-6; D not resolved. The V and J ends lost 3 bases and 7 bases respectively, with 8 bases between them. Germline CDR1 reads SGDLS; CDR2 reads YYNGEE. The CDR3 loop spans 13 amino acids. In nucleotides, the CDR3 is TGTGCCAGCAGCGGACACCAGAATTCACCCCTCCACTTT. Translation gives CASSGHQNSPLHF.

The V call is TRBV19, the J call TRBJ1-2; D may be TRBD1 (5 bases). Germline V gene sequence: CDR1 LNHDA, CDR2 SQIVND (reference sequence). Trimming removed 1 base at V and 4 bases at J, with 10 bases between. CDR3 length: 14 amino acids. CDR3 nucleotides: TGTGCCAGTAGTATAGGAGGACAAGTCTATGGCTACACCTTC. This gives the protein CASSIGGQVYGYTF. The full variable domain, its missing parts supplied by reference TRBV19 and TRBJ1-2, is DGGITQSPKYLFRKEGQNVTLSCEQNLNHDAMYWYRQDPGQGLRLIYYSQIVNDFQKGDIAEGYSVSREKKESFPLTVTSAQKNPTAFYLCASSIGGQVYGYTFGSGTRLTVV.

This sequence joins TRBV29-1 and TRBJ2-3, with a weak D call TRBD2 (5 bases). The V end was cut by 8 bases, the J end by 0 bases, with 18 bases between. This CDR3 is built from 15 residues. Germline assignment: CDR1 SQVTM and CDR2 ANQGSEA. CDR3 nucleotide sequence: TGCAGCTCTTCCGCGACTACCTTAAGCACAGATACGCAGTATTTT. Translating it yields CSSSATTLSTDTQYF.

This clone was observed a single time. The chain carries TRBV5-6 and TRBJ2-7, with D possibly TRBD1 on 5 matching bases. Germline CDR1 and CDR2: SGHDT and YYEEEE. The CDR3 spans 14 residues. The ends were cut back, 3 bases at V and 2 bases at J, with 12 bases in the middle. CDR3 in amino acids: CASSSQGFPYEQYF. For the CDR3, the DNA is TGTGCCAGCAGCTCGCAGGGATTTCCCTACGAGCAGTACTTC.

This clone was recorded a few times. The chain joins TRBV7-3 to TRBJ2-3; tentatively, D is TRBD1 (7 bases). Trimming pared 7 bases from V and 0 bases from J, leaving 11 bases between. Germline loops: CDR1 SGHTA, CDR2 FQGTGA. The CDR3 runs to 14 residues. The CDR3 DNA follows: TGTGCCAGCACCTCAGGGGGGAGCACAGATACGCAGTATTTT. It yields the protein CASTSGGSTDTQYF.

CDR3 DNA sequence: TGCGCCAGCAGCCCTAGCGGGGGGGCTTCAGAGACCCAGTACTTC. Amino acids: CASSPSGGASETQYF. The rearrangement uses TRBV5-1 and TRBJ2-5, with 12 bases identical to TRBD2. The V gene end was trimmed by 4 bases and the J gene end by 4 bases; junction bases not matched to a gene: 5. From germline, CDR1 is SGHRS and CDR2 YFSETQ. The CDR3 is made up of 15 amino acids.

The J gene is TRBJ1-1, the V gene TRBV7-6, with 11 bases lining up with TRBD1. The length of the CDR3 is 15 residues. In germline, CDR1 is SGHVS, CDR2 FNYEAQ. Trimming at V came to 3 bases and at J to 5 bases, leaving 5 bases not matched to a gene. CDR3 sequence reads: CASSFWTGGLTEAFF. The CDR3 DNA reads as TGTGCCAGCAGCTTTTGGACAGGGGGCTTGACTGAAGCTTTCTTT.

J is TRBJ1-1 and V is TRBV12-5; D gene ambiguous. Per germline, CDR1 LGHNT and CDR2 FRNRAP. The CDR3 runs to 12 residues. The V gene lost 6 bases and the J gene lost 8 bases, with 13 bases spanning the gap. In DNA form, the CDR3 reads TGTGCTAGTGGCGCCCCCAGCTACGAAGCTTTCTTT. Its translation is CASGAPSYEAFF.

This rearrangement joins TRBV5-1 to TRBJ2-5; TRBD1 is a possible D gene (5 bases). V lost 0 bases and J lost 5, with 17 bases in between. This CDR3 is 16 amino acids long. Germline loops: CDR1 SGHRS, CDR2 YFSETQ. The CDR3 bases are TGCGCCAGCAGCTTGGGGACCAGGGCGACCCAGGAGACCCAGTACTTC. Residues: CASSLGTRATQETQYF.

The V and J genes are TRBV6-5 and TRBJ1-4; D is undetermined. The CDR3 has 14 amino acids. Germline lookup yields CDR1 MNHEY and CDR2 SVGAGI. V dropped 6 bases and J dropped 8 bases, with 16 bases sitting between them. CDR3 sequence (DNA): TGTGCCAGCAGACCACCGCGGGCGGCCGAAAAACTGTTTTTT. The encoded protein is CASRPPRAAEKLFF.

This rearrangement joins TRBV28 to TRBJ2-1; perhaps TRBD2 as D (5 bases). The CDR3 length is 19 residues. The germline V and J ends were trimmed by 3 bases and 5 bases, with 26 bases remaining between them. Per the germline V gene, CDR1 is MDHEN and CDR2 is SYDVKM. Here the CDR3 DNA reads TGTGCCAGCAGTTTTGGGAGCTATCGACTTAACGCCCATAACAATGAGCAGTTCTTC. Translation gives CASSFGSYRLNAHNNEQFF.

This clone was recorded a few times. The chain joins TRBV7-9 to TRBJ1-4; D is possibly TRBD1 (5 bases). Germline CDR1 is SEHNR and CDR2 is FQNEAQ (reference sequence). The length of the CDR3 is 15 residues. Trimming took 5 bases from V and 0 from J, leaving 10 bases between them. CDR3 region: CASSLQAATNEKLFF. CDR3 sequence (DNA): TGTGCCAGCAGCCTACAGGCCGCAACTAATGAAAAACTGTTTTTT.